This T cell receptor (beta chain) was retrieved from a study of CD8 T cells in ankylosing spondylitis. Overall study results and limits: As for the disease-linked clones, they showed a CD8+ phenotype and occurred at relatively low frequencies in peripheral blood. Disease-linked clones reportedly showed significant enrichment in matched ankylosing spondylitis synovial fluid. What seemed typical of ankylosing spondylitis blood was a TCR beta motif built from several highly homologous variants.

This clonotype was counted only a few times. What it recognizes is unknown. As the method for making TCR beta libraries, quantitative 5'-RACE with molecular barcodes was used. In TCRdb, the 5' RACE reads were re-called with MiXCR into one record per CDR3 protein. The sample lists under 950,000 distinct CDR3 sequences; over 15% were seen once. The CDR3 runs to 14 residues. Germline assignment: CDR1 MNHNS and CDR2 SASEGT. V was pared by 6 bases and J by 1 base, with 10 bases between. Sequenced: blood, either unsorted or a sorted T cell fraction (not recorded which). J is TRBJ2-1 and V is TRBV6-1; D might be TRBD1 (6 bases). The sequence was collected from a male donor with ankylosing spondylitis. CDR3 bases: TGTGCCAGCAGACAGGACAGATCCTACAATGAGCAGTTCTTC. Protein product: CASRQDRSYNEQFF.